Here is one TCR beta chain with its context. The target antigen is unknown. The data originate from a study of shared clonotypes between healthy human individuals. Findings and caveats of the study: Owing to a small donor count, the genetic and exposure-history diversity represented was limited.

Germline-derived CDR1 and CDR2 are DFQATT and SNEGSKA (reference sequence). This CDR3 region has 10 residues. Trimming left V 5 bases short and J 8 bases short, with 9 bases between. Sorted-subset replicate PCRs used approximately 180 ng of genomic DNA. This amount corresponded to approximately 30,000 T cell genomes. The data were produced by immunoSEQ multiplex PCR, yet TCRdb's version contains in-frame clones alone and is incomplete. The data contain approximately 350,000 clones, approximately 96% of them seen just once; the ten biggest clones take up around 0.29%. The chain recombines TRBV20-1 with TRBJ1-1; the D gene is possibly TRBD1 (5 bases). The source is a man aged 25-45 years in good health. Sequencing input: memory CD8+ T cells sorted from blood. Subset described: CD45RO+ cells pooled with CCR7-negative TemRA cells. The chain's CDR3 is CSAPRAEAFF. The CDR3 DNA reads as TGCAGTGCTCCCAGGGCGGAAGCTTTCTTT.